These 8 T cell receptor beta chains were sequenced from one sample in a study of blood T cell repertoires in COVID-19. Sequenced by immunoSEQ multiplex PCR; TCRdb stores in-frame clones only, minus some. The profile shows roughly 13,000 clones, 78% of them singletons. The sample taken for sequencing was peripheral blood. The receptor set was obtained from a human donor in a cohort sampled during active COVID-19.

The V call is TRBV6-5, the J call TRBJ2-7; possible D gene TRBD2, 7 bases. V dropped 6 bases and J dropped 4 bases, with 16 bases sitting between them. Germline CDR1 reads MNHEY; CDR2 reads SVGAGI. This CDR3 comprises 14 residues. In DNA, the CDR3 is TGTGCCAGCAGGCCGAGGGGGGGTTTGTACGAGCAGTACTTC. Encoded protein: CASRPRGGLYEQYF.

This rearrangement joins TRBV28 to TRBJ1-2, with D unclear. The CDR3 consists of 12 residues. Germline V CDR1 and CDR2: MDHEN, SYDVKM. Trimming stripped 6 bases from V and 10 bases from J, with 15 bases between. The CDR3 DNA reads TGTGCCAGCAGCCCCCTCGCGGCCCTCTACACCTTC. Encoded protein: CASSPLAALYTF.

This chain's CDR3 is CASSSRLAGGNREQYF. The CDR3 region has the DNA TGTGCCAGCAGCTCCCGACTAGCGGGGGGGAATAGAGAGCAGTACTTC. This sequence joins TRBV5-4 and TRBJ2-7; 14 positions match TRBD2. V lost 3 bases to trimming and J lost 7 bases; unmatched junction nucleotides: 9. The CDR3 is 16 residues long. From germline, CDR1 is SGHNT and CDR2 YYREEE (reference sequence).

The chain has TRBV5-6 and TRBJ2-7, with D perhaps matching TRBD2 (5 bases). The V end lost 2 bases, the J end lost 5 bases, and 8 bases lay between the germline ends. Germline V gene sequence: CDR1 SGHDT, CDR2 YYEEEE. This CDR3 spans 12 amino acids. Written as DNA, the CDR3 is TGTGCCAGCAGCTTATACGGGGACGAGCAGTACTTC. As protein: CASSLYGDEQYF.

The V gene is TRBV7-9, the J gene TRBJ1-4; 9 nucleotides line up with TRBD1. Germline loops: CDR1 SEHNR, CDR2 FQNEAQ (reference sequence). CDR3 length: 15 residues. Losses at the gene ends were 5 bases for V and 5 bases for J; bases not matched to a gene: 6. The CDR3 coding sequence is TGTGCCAGCAGCAAACAGGGACAGGGAAATGAAAAACTGTTTTTT. Its translation is CASSKQGQGNEKLFF.

The chain recombines TRBV28 with TRBJ1-6, with 8 positions matching TRBD1. Germline V gene lookup returns CDR1 MDHEN and CDR2 SYDVKM. The CDR3 has 18 residues. The V and J ends lost 3 bases and 10 bases, in that order; junction bases with no gene match: 17. The DNA of the CDR3 is TGTGCCAGCAGTTTTGGAGGACAGGGATTTCCTTTCGGCTCACCCCTCCACTTT. This encodes CASSFGGQGFPFGSPLHF.

This clone has just one count. The chain is built from TRBV7-3 and TRBJ2-7, with D possibly matching TRBD1 (6 bases). The CDR3 contains 18 residues. The V end lost 6 bases, the J end lost 0 bases, and 24 bases lay between the germline ends. Germline assignment: CDR1 SGHTA and CDR2 FQGTGA. The CDR3 protein is CASRLTQGFRASSYEQYF. The CDR3, as DNA: TGTGCCAGCAGACTAACTCAGGGGTTTAGGGCCAGCTCCTACGAGCAGTACTTC.

The CDR3 DNA reads TGTGCCAGCAGCTCCGGGGCGGGGGGCTCCTACGAGCAGTACTTC. Amino acids: CASSSGAGGSYEQYF. This rearrangement joins TRBV6-5 to TRBJ2-7; 8 bases line up with TRBD2. Trimming removed 6 bases from V and 0 bases from J; junction bases left unmatched: 7. This CDR3 has 15 amino acids. The germline CDR1 and CDR2 sequences are MNHEY and SVGAGI.